This T cell receptor (beta chain) was profiled in a study of blood T cell repertoires in COVID-19. Study overall: Some COVID-19 samples were acute and others convalescent; all came from the United States, Italy and Spain. The analysed material was cDNA or gDNA that came from T cells, B-cell-depleted T cells, or PBMCs.

During the 2 weeks before they entered the study, exposed participants had met someone with a PCR-confirmed or clinician-diagnosed COVID-19 case. CDR1 SGHNT and CDR2 YYREEE come from the germline V gene (reference sequence). V lost 0 bases and J 5 bases, leaving 9 bases between the germline ends. The CDR3 is 14 amino acids. Original processing notes: Estimated nucleated cell counts came from reference gene primer amplification. Using immunoSEQ multiplex PCR, the repertoire was profiled, and TCRdb retains in-frame clones only, with some absent. D and trimming were read from the DNA, whereas the V and J calls and clone size are those reported in that table. The sample lists 320,000 or so clones, 85% occurring once.

The TCR was taken from a woman between 25 and 40 years old who had been exposed to COVID-19. Sequencing used PBMCs or T cells enriched from blood (not recorded which). The chain recombines TRBV5-4 with TRBJ2-1, with D uncertain. CDR3 nucleotide sequence: TGTGCCAGCAGCTTGGACCGAGTGAACAATGAGCAGTTCTTC. It is translated as CASSLDRVNNEQFF. The whole variable domain, remainder taken from reference TRBV5-4 and TRBJ2-1, is ETGVTQSPTHLIKTRGQQVTLRCSSQSGHNTVSWYQQALGQGPQFIFQYYREEENGRGNFPPRFSGLQFPNYSSELNVNALELDDSALYLCASSLDRVNNEQFFGPGTRLTVL.